This TCR beta chain was retrieved from a study of T cell clonotyping in hematopoietic cell transplantation. The CDR3 is 13 amino acids. From germline, CDR1 is MNHNY and CDR2 SVGAGI (reference sequence). Unmatched junction bases numbered 4, after V lost 5 bases and J lost 6 bases. The repertoire was sequenced with immunoSEQ multiplex PCR; TCRdb's copy has only in-frame clones and lacks some. The data show over 7,500 clones, approximately 96% seen once. This receptor was taken from a male patient between 60 and 69 years old who had an allogeneic stem cell transplant from a related donor, so the T cells may come from the graft donor. Some clones in this sample may be carry-over from other donors' samples. V usage is TRBV6-6 and J usage is TRBJ1-5; 7 bases agree with TRBD1. Here the sequenced sample was peripheral blood mononuclear cells, taken 100 days after allogeneic stem cell transplant. The CDR3 is CASSGGGLQPQHF. The CDR3 DNA is TGTGCCAGCAGTGGAGGGGGCCTTCAGCCCCAGCATTTT.